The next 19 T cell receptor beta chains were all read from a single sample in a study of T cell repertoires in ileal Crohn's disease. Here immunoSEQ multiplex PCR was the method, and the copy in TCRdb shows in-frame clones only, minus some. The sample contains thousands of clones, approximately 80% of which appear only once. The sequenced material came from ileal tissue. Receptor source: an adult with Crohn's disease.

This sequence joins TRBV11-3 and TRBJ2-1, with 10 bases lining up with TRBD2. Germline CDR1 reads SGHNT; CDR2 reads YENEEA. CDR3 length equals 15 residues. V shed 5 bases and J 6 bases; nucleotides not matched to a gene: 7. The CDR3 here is CASSRAGGRVNEQFF. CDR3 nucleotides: TGTGCCAGCAGCAGAGCGGGGGGGCGCGTCAATGAGCAGTTCTTC.

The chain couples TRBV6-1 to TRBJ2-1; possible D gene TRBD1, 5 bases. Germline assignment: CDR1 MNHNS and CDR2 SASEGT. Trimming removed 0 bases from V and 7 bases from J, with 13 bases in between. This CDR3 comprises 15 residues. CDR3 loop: CASSEAQGIQNEQFF. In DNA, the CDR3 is TGTGCCAGCAGTGAAGCGCAGGGAATCCAAAATGAGCAGTTCTTC.

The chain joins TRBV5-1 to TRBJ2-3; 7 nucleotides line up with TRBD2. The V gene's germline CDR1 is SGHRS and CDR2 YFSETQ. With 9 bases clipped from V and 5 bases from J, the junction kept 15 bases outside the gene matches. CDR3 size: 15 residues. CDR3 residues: CATSPGLSLGDTQYF. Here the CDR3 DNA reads TGCGCCACCTCACCGGGACTATCCCTCGGAGATACGCAGTATTTT.

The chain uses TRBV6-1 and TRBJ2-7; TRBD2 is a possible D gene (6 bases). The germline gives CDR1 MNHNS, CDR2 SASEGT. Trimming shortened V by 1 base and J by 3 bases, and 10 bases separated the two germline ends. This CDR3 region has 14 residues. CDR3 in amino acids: CASSEGGLLYEQYF. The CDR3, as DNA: TGTGCCAGCAGTGAAGGGGGACTTCTCTACGAGCAGTACTTC.

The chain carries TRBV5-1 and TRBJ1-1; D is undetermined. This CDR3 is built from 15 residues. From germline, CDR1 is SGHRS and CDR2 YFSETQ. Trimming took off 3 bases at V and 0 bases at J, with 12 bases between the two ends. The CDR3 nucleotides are TGCGCCAGCAGCTATTCCACAGCTTTGAACACTGAAGCTTTCTTT. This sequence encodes CASSYSTALNTEAFF.

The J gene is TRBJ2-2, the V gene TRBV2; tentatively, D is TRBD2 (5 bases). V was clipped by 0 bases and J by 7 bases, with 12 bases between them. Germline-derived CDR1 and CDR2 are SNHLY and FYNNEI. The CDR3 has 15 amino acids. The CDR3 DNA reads TGTGCCAGCAGTGAAGCGCGGACTTACGGCGGGGAGCTGTTTTTT. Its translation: CASSEARTYGGELFF.

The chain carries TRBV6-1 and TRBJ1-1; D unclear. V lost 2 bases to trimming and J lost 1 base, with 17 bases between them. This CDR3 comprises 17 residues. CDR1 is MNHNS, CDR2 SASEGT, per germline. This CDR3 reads CASSESGRVSWNTEAFF. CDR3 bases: TGTGCCAGCAGTGAATCGGGAAGGGTCAGTTGGAACACTGAAGCTTTCTTT.

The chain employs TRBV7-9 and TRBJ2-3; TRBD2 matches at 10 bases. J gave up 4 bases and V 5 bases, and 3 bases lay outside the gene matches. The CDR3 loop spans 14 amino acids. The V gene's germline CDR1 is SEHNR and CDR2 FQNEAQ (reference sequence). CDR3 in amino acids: CASSNSGGSDTQYF. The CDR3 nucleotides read TGTGCCAGCAGCAATAGCGGGGGGTCAGATACGCAGTATTTT.

Written as DNA, the CDR3 is TGTGCCAGCAGTTACTCTGACAGGGGGCTTACTGGGGAGCTGTTTTTT. Protein: CASSYSDRGLTGELFF. V gene TRBV6-6 combines with J gene TRBJ2-2, with 10 positions matching TRBD1. From germline, CDR1 is MNHNY and CDR2 SVGAGI (reference sequence). The V gene end was trimmed by 0 bases and the J gene end by 8 bases; junction bases not matched to a gene: 6. This CDR3 has 16 residues.

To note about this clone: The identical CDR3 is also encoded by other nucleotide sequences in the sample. The CDR3 reads CASSRDRVGSPLHF. As DNA, the CDR3 is TGTGCCAGCAGCCGGGACAGGGTGGGATCACCCCTCCACTTT. The V call is TRBV5-4, the J call TRBJ1-6; TRBD1 matches at 9 bases. The CDR3 has 14 amino acids. Trimming cost V 4 bases and J 10 bases; bases outside gene matches: 6. Germline V gives CDR1 SGHNT, CDR2 YYREEE (reference sequence).

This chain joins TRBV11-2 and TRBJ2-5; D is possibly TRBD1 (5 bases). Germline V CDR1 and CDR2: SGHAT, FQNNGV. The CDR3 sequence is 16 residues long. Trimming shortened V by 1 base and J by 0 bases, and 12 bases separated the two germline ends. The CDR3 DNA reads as TGTGCCAGCAGCTTAGGGGGCTACAAGAACCAAGAGACCCAGTACTTC. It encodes CASSLGGYKNQETQYF.

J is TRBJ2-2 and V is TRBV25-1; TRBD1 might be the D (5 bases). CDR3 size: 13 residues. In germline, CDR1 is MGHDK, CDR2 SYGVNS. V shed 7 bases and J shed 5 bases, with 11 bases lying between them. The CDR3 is CASKGVGTGELFF. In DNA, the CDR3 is TGTGCCAGCAAAGGGGTCGGGACCGGGGAGCTGTTTTTT.

CDR3 amino acids: CASTPVNHQPQHF. The CDR3 DNA reads TGTGCCAGCACACCAGTAAACCATCAGCCCCAGCATTTT. This chain connects TRBV28 to TRBJ1-5, with D hard to call. The CDR3 loop spans 13 amino acids. The germline gives CDR1 MDHEN, CDR2 SYDVKM. V was shortened by 7 bases and J by 5 bases, with 12 bases between the two germline ends.

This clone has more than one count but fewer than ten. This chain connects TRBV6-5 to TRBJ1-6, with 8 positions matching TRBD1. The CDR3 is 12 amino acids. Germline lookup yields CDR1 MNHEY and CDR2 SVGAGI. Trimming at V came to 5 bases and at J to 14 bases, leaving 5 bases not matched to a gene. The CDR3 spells CASSRTGIALHF. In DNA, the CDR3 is TGTGCCAGCAGTAGGACAGGGATCGCCCTCCACTTT.

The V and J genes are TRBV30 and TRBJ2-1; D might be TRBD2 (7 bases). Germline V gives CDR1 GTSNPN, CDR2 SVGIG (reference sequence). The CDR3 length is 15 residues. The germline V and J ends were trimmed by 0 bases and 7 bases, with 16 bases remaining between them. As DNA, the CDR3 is TGTGCCTGGAGTGTAAGGGGGGGCCTACAAAATGAGCAGTTCTTC. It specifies CAWSVRGGLQNEQFF.

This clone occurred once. The CDR3 DNA reads TGTGCCAGCAGTTCTAGCGGGGGGGCGGGTACGCAGTATTTT. This encodes CASSSSGGAGTQYF. The chain recombines TRBV7-9 with TRBJ2-3; 12 bases are shared with TRBD2. Germline V CDR1 and CDR2: SEHNR, FQNEAQ (reference sequence). This CDR3 region has 14 residues. J was trimmed by 8 bases and V by 6 bases; bases with no gene match: 6.

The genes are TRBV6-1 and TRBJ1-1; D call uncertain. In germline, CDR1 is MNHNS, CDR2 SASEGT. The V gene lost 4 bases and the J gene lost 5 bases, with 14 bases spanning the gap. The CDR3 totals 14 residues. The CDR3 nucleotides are TGTGCCAGCAGTGCGACCGGGTCGGGGACTGAAGCTTTCTTT. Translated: CASSATGSGTEAFF.

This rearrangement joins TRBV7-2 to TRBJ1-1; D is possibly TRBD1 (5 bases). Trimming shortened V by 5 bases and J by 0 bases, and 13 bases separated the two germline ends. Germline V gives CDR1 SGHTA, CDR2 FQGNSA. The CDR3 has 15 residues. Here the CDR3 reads CASSPPGGMNTEAFF. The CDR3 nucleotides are TGTGCCAGCAGCCCCCCGGGGGGGATGAACACTGAAGCTTTCTTT.

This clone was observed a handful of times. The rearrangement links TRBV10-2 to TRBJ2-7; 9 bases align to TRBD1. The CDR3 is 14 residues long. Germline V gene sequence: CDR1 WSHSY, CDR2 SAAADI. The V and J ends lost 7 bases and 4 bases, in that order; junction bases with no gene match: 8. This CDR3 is CASNGQGPLYEQYF. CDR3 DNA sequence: TGCGCCAGCAACGGACAGGGGCCCCTATACGAGCAGTACTTC.